This TCR beta chain was recorded in a study of blood T cells in healthy people across ages. Regarding the study as a whole: Both higher diversity and more naive CD4+ cells marked long-lived donors when set against aged donors.

Peripheral blood, roughly 11 milliliters per donor, was collected. RNA extraction gave at least 5.5 micrograms of total RNA per sample. With respect to this clonotype: Its target is not known.

It was with a sample-barcoded 5' primer and a J-beta primer mix that a second PCR of roughly 7 to 12 cycles was run. Tagging of each cDNA molecule was performed by a template-switch adaptor with 12 random nucleotides. One entry per CDR3 protein, called by TCRdb with MiXCR from the 5' RACE reads. Of about 720,000 distinct CDR3 sequences in the sample, about 20% were seen once. Trimming left V 4 bases short and J 6 bases short, with 15 bases between. The CDR3 length is 14 residues. Germline CDR1 is SGHTA and CDR2 is FQGNSA. The TCR originated in a man between 65 and 79 years old in good health. Sequenced sample: blood. V and J are TRBV7-2 and TRBJ2-5; TRBD1 might be the D (5 bases). The CDR3 is CASSSGSGIKTQYF. The CDR3 nucleotides are TGTGCCAGCAGCTCAGGGTCAGGGATAAAGACCCAGTACTTC.